This section outlines one TCR beta chain sequence together with its context. TCRdb fed the RT-PCR reads into MiXCR, producing one record per CDR3 protein. The data contain 710,000 or so distinct CDR3 sequences, 15% to 18% of them seen just once; the ten biggest clones take up around 10%. This sample is drawn from a study of response to subunit inactivated influenza vaccine. V was shortened by 5 bases and J by 3 bases, with 26 bases between the two germline ends. The CDR3 consists of 18 residues. Per germline, CDR1 ENHRY and CDR2 SYGVKD. Sequencing used PBMCs from blood, obtained roughly 12 days after vaccination. The chain joins TRBV10-3 to TRBJ2-7; a possible D gene is TRBD1 (10 bases). The clonotype comes from a man in his forties or fifties who received an inactivated influenza vaccine. The CDR3 sequence: CAISRRGGQGLMYYEQYF. CDR3 coding DNA: TGTGCCATCAGTAGGCGGGGGGGACAGGGGTTAATGTACTACGAGCAGTACTTC.